This T cell receptor (beta chain) is from a study of T cell repertoires in cytomegalovirus infection. Study-wide context: It was the public TCR beta signatures that indicated both CMV infection and matching HLA type. Overall study findings and caveats: HLA-C-restricted CMV clonotypes gave the most frequent clonotype in two of eight donors. Of the TCR beta families, the public ones yielded a cumulative frequency that identified carriers of CMV plus the relevant HLA.

The CDR3 contains 14 residues. Germline V CDR1 and CDR2: SEHNR, FQNEAQ (reference sequence). This clonotype showed up just a few times. What it recognizes is unknown. At one of its ends the junction is not consistent with the germline gene, which may arise from a read error. TCRdb passed the reads through MiXCR, listing each CDR3 protein once. The sample contains 310,000 or so distinct CDR3 sequences, 17% of which appear only once. Material: PBMCs. This chain uses TRBV7-9 with TRBJ2-7; 8 nucleotides match TRBD1. This TCR was sampled from a human donor in good health (CMV status not recorded). Some clones in this sample may be carry-over from other donors' samples. This chain's CDR3 is CASSLQTGAGEANF. The DNA for the CDR3 is TGTGCCAGCAGCCTCCAGACAGGGGCAGGCGAGGCGAACTTC.